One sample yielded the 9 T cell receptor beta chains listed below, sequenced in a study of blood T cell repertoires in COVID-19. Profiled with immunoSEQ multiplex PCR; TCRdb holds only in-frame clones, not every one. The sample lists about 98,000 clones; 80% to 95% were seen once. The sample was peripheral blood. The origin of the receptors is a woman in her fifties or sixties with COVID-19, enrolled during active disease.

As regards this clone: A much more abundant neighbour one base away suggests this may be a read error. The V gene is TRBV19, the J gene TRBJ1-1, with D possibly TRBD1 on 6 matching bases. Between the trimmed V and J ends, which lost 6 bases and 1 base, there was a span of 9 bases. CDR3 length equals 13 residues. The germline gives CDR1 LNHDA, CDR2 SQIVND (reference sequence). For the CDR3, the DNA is TGTGCCAGTAGCTGGGGACAGAACACTGAAGCTTTCTTT. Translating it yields CASSWGQNTEAFF.

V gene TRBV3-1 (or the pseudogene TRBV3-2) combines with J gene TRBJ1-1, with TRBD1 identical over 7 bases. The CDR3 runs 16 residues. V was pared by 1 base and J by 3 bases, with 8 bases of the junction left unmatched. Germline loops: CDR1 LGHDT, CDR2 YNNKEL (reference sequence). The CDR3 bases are TGTGCCAGCAGCCAAGGAGGGGGCCGGATTTACACTGAAGCTTTCTTT. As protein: CASSQGGGRIYTEAFF.

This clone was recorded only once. CDR3 residues: CASSLGLAGAPTYNEQFF. DNA for the CDR3: TGTGCCAGCAGCCTTGGGCTAGCGGGGGCACCTACCTACAATGAGCAGTTCTTC. The chain employs TRBV5-6 and TRBJ2-1; 10 nucleotides align to TRBD2. This CDR3 has 18 residues. Germline-derived CDR1 and CDR2 are SGHDT and YYEEEE. V gave up 4 bases and J gave up 2 bases; unmatched junction bases: 12.

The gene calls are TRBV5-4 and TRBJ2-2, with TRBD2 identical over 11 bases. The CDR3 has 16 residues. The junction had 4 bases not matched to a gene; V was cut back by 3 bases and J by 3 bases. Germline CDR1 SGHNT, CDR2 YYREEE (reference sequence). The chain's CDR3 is CASSSVAGGHTGELFF. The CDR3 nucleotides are TGTGCCAGCAGCTCGGTAGCGGGGGGGCACACCGGGGAGCTGTTTTTT.

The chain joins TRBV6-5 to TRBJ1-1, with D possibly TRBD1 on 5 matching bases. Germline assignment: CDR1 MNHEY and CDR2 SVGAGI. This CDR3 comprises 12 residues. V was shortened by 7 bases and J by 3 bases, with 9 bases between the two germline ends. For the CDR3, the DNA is TGTGCCAGCACAGGGCCCTACACTGAAGCTTTCTTT. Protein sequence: CASTGPYTEAFF.

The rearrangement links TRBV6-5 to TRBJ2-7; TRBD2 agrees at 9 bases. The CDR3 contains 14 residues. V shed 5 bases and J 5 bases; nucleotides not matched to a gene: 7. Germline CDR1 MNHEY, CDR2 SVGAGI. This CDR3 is CASSPRGTSHEQYV. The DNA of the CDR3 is TGTGCCAGCAGTCCCAGGGGGACTAGCCACGAGCAGTACGTC.

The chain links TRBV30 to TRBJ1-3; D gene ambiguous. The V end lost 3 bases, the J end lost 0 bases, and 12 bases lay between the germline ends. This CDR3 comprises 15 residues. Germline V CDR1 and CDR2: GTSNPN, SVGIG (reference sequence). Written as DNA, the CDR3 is TGTGCCTGGAGCAAGCATGAGAGCTCTGGAAACACCATATATTTT. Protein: CAWSKHESSGNTIYF.

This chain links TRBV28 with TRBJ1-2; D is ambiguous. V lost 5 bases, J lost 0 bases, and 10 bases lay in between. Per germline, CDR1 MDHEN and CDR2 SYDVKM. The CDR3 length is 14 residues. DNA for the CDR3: TGTGCCAGCAGTCCCTATCAGGCTAACTATGGCTACACCTTC. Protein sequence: CASSPYQANYGYTF.

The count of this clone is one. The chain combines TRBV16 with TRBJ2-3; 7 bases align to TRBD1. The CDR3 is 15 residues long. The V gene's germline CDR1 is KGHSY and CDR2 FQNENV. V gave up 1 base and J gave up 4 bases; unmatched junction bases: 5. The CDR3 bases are TGTGCCAGCAGCCAATTGGGACAGAGCGCAGATACGCAGTATTTT. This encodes CASSQLGQSADTQYF. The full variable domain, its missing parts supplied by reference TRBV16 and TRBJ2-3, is GEEVAQTPKHLVRGEGQKAKLYCAPIKGHSYVFWYQQVLKNEFKFLISFQNENVFDETGMPKERFSAKCLPNSPCSLEIQATKLEDSAVYFCASSQLGQSADTQYFGPGTRLTVL.